What follows are 16 T cell receptor beta chains derived from one specimen sequenced in a study of radiation and T cells in renal cell carcinoma. The time point denotes: baseline pretreatment blood. Treatment noted: 15 Gy SBRT to primary tumor, nephrectomy 4 weeks later. Sequencing used immunoSEQ multiplex PCR; TCRdb keeps in-frame clones, though not all of them. The table records 130,000 to 150,000 clones, around nine tenths of them present only once. Sample: blood, taken from a patient whose treatment included radiotherapy and nephrectomy. These receptors originate from a woman in her forties or fifties with renal cell carcinoma.

V and J are TRBV19 and TRBJ1-1; 9 positions match TRBD1. Germline V lookup: CDR1 LNHDA, CDR2 SQIVND (reference sequence). V trimming: 8 bases; J trimming: 2 bases; junction bases outside the gene matches: 9. The CDR3 runs to 15 residues. The CDR3 is CASLQGGQGNTEAFF. The CDR3 DNA sequence: TGTGCCAGTCTCCAGGGGGGACAGGGTAACACTGAAGCTTTCTTT. The variable domain in full, with the rest retrieved from reference TRBV19 and TRBJ1-1, is DGGITQSPKYLFRKEGQNVTLSCEQNLNHDAMYWYRQDPGQGLRLIYYSQIVNDFQKGDIAEGYSVSREKKESFPLTVTSAQKNPTAFYLCASLQGGQGNTEAFFGQGTRLTVV.

This clone was observed at least ten times. This chain uses TRBV5-1 with TRBJ1-1, with D perhaps TRBD1 (5 bases). The V gene's germline CDR1 is SGHRS and CDR2 YFSETQ. The CDR3 has 14 residues. V lost 1 base to trimming and J lost 0 bases, with 7 bases between them. DNA for the CDR3: TGCGCCAGCAGCTTGTCGACAGTGAACACTGAAGCTTTCTTT. Translated: CASSLSTVNTEAFF.

V usage is TRBV19 and J usage is TRBJ2-7; 10 bases fit TRBD1. With V trimmed by 8 bases and J by 5 bases, 3 bases remained unmatched. CDR1 LNHDA and CDR2 SQIVND come from the germline V gene (reference sequence). The CDR3 has 12 residues. The CDR3 protein is CASGDRGDEQYF. The CDR3 DNA is TGTGCCAGTGGGGACAGGGGCGACGAGCAGTACTTC.

V and J are TRBV2 and TRBJ2-5; D perhaps matches TRBD1 (6 bases). CDR3 length equals 13 residues. Deletions cut 7 bases from V and 2 bases from J, with 11 bases between. The germline V gene encodes CDR1 SNHLY and CDR2 FYNNEI. CDR3 DNA: TGTGCCAGCAATGGGGGCCTACAAGAGACCCAGTACTTC. This codes for CASNGGLQETQYF.

This rearrangement joins TRBV9 to TRBJ1-6, with 7 positions matching TRBD1. The CDR3 consists of 14 residues. Per germline, CDR1 SGDLS and CDR2 YYNGEE. Unmatched junction bases numbered 8, after V lost 5 bases and J lost 9 bases. The CDR3 loop is CASSLTGTGSPLHF. CDR3 sequence (DNA): TGTGCCAGCAGTCTGACAGGGACGGGTTCACCCCTCCACTTT.

This clone appeared once. V gene TRBV4-1 combines with J gene TRBJ1-4, with a possible D match to TRBD1 (6 bases). Germline V gene data show CDR1 as MGHRA and CDR2 as YSYEKL. This CDR3 is built from 15 residues. Trimming removed 4 bases from V and 3 bases from J, with 12 bases in between. The CDR3 region has the DNA TGCGCCAGCAGCCGACCGGCAGGGGCTAATGAAAAACTGTTTTTT. It codes for CASSRPAGANEKLFF.

The chain combines TRBV7-2 with TRBJ2-5; D might be TRBD2 (6 bases). The germline V and J ends were trimmed by 6 bases and 3 bases, with 11 bases remaining between them. The CDR3 runs 13 residues. Germline lookup yields CDR1 SGHTA and CDR2 FQGNSA. CDR3 protein: CASRRDFKETQYF. In DNA, the CDR3 is TGTGCCAGCAGGCGGGACTTCAAAGAGACCCAGTACTTC.

The chain links TRBV4-1 to TRBJ2-4, with 11 bases matching TRBD2. This CDR3 is built from 17 residues. Germline trimming cut 10 bases from V and 7 bases from J; bases unmatched to any gene: 18. Germline lookup yields CDR1 MGHRA and CDR2 YSYEKL. CDR3 loop: CATSWRTSGGENNIQYF. DNA for the CDR3: TGCGCCACCTCCTGGAGAACTAGCGGGGGCGAGAACAACATTCAGTACTTC.

The chain recombines TRBV18 with TRBJ2-7, with 16 bases that match TRBD2. Trimming took 6 bases from V and 2 from J; bases not matched to a gene: 4. Germline CDR1 and CDR2: KGHSH and LQKENI. This CDR3 comprises 16 residues. In DNA, the CDR3 is TGTGCCAGCTCCCCGGGACTAGCGGGGGGGACCTACGAGCAGTACTTC. Protein sequence: CASSPGLAGGTYEQYF.

The rearrangement links TRBV2 to TRBJ1-2; maybe TRBD1 (5 bases). CDR3 length: 15 amino acids. Germline V lookup: CDR1 SNHLY, CDR2 FYNNEI. Trimming took 0 bases from V and 4 from J, leaving 12 bases between them. In DNA, the CDR3 is TGTGCCAGCAGTGAAGCAAACAGGCAGCTCTATGGCTACACCTTC. This gives the protein CASSEANRQLYGYTF.

In its sample, this clone was seen once. This chain uses TRBV6-6 with TRBJ1-1; no clear D gene. V was pared by 2 bases and J by 8 bases, with 21 bases between. The CDR3 totals 16 residues. Germline values: CDR1 MNHNY, CDR2 SVGAGI (reference sequence). The chain's CDR3 is CASSYENIGFKAEAFF. The CDR3, as DNA: TGTGCCAGCAGTTACGAGAATATAGGGTTTAAGGCAGAAGCTTTCTTT.

The chain combines TRBV19 with TRBJ1-3; no firm D call. Germline CDR1 reads LNHDA; CDR2 reads SQIVND (reference sequence). Trimming left V 11 bases short and J 3 bases short, with 17 bases between. The CDR3 consists of 14 residues. CDR3 protein: CASKPQDGGNTIYF. In DNA form, the CDR3 reads TGTGCCTCTAAACCCCAGGACGGTGGAAACACCATATATTTT.

J is TRBJ1-2 and V is TRBV5-6, with 8 positions matching TRBD1. CDR1 and CDR2 (germline): SGHDT, YYEEEE. CDR3 length: 14 residues. Germline trimming cut 4 bases from V and 1 base from J; bases unmatched to any gene: 3. The CDR3 coding sequence is TGTGCCAGCAGCCCGACAGGGGTTAACTATGGCTACACCTTC. This sequence encodes CASSPTGVNYGYTF.

The chain carries TRBV5-1 and TRBJ1-4, with TRBD1 as a possible D gene (5 bases). Germline V gene lookup returns CDR1 SGHRS and CDR2 YFSETQ. The CDR3 is 14 amino acids. The V gene lost 4 bases and the J gene lost 8 bases, with 15 bases spanning the gap. Here the CDR3 reads CASSPTARDEKLFF. The CDR3 DNA sequence: TGCGCCAGCAGCCCTACCGCCAGGGACGAAAAACTGTTTTTT.

The chain links TRBV29-1 to TRBJ1-5; D is unclear. CDR1 is SQVTM and CDR2 is ANQGSEA in the germline V gene. The CDR3 has 12 residues. V was trimmed by 4 bases and J by 4 bases, leaving 8 bases between them. The CDR3 region has the DNA TGCAGCGTTGCGAATTTGAATCAGCCCCAGCATTTT. This encodes CSVANLNQPQHF.

This clone turned up a few times. J is TRBJ1-1 and V is TRBV7-9; 7 positions match TRBD1. This CDR3 region has 14 residues. Trimming removed 4 bases from V and 3 bases from J; junction bases left unmatched: 5. Germline lookup yields CDR1 SEHNR and CDR2 FQNEAQ (reference sequence). The CDR3 region has the DNA TGTGCCAGCAGCTCTCTGACAGGGTACACTGAAGCTTTCTTT. It codes for CASSSLTGYTEAFF.